These 18 T cell receptor beta chains originate from one sample sequenced in a study of T cell repertoires in cytomegalovirus infection. TCRdb called the reads again in MiXCR, with one record for every CDR3 protein. Of about 680,000 distinct CDR3 sequences detected, 24% appear once; the ten largest clones hold 6.5% to 10%. The material sequenced was CD8+ T cells from PBMCs. The receptor set was obtained from a human donor in good health (CMV status not recorded). Some clones in this sample may be carry-over from other donors' samples.

There are a few counts of this clonotype. Mismatch with germline at one junction end may stem from a read error. This chain uses TRBV14 with TRBJ2-1; a possible D gene is TRBD1 (5 bases). There are 17 residues in the CDR3. CDR1 is SGHDN and CDR2 is FVKESK in the germline V gene. The CDR3 loop reads CASTQEVGHYVYNEQFF. CDR3 DNA: TGTGCCAGCACCCAAGAGGTGGGGCATTACGTCTACAATGAGCAGTTCTTC.

This rearrangement joins TRBV24-1 to TRBJ2-1, with 12 nucleotides matching TRBD1. Germline CDR1 reads KGHDR; CDR2 reads SFDVKD. The CDR3 runs to 19 residues. Trimming cost V 5 bases and J 5 bases; bases outside gene matches: 15. CDR3 region: CATSGPGQGAEGAHNEQFF. The CDR3 region has the DNA TGTGCCACCAGTGGACCGGGACAGGGGGCCGAGGGGGCCCACAATGAGCAGTTCTTC.

This clonotype was picked up a small number of times. The rearrangement joins TRBV2 to TRBJ1-2, with 9 nucleotides matching TRBD1. The germline V gene encodes CDR1 SNHLY and CDR2 FYNNEI. V lost 8 bases, J lost 3 bases, and 4 bases stayed unmatched. The CDR3 is 13 residues long. For the CDR3, the DNA is TGTGCCAGCCCCCGGGACAGGGACTATGGCTACACCTTC. It translates to CASPRDRDYGYTF.

This chain links TRBV5-1 with TRBJ2-1; TRBD1 aligns across 7 bases. CDR1 is SGHRS, CDR2 YFSETQ, per germline. The CDR3 contains 16 residues. J lost 4 bases, V lost 4 bases, and 11 bases had no gene match. In DNA form, the CDR3 reads TGCGCCAGCAGCGGTGACAGGGTAGATAGTTACAATGAGCAGTTCTTC. It translates to CASSGDRVDSYNEQFF.

The chain uses TRBV5-4 and TRBJ2-6; no clear D. The V end lost 3 bases, the J end lost 4 bases, and 8 bases lay between the germline ends. Germline-derived CDR1 and CDR2 are SGHNT and YYREEE (reference sequence). The CDR3 runs to 14 residues. This CDR3 is CASSSTEGANVLTF. The CDR3, as DNA: TGTGCCAGCAGCTCGACGGAAGGGGCCAACGTCCTGACTTTC.

The chain has TRBV9 and TRBJ1-1; perhaps TRBD1 as D (5 bases). The ends were cut back, 1 base at V and 4 bases at J, with 11 bases in the middle. CDR1 and CDR2 (germline): SGDLS, YYNGEE. This CDR3 is 14 amino acids long. The CDR3 nucleotides are TGTGCCAGCAGCGTAAGTGCAGGGATCACTGAAGCTTTCTTT. Protein sequence: CASSVSAGITEAFF.

This clonotype has a handful of counts. The genes are TRBV7-6 and TRBJ2-3; no definite D call. This CDR3 region has 14 residues. V lost 3 bases to trimming and J lost 2 bases, with 9 bases between them. Germline assignment: CDR1 SGHVS and CDR2 FNYEAQ. The chain's CDR3 is CASSLAAYTDTQYF. The CDR3 region has the DNA TGTGCCAGCAGCTTGGCAGCCTACACAGATACGCAGTATTTT. Full variable domain (outside the CDR3, taken from reference TRBV7-6 and TRBJ2-3): GAGVSQSPRYKVTKRGQDVALRCDPISGHVSLYWYRQALGQGPEFLTYFNYEAQQDKSGLPNDRFSAERPEGSISTLTIQRTEQRDSAMYRCASSLAAYTDTQYFGPGTRLTVL.

A remark on this clonotype: No conserved phenylalanine or tryptophan ends this CDR3, so it is likely a read error. Because the CDR3's place on the DNA is in doubt, the DNA is left out and the CDR3 is given as listed by TCRdb. V gene TRBV29-1 combines with J gene TRBJ1-1; the table assigns TRBD1, which was not confirmed against the DNA. The CDR3 numbers 11 amino acids, ends counted. Germline CDR1 SQVTM, CDR2 ANQGSEA. CDR3 sequence: CSVRQGAVSGT.

This sequence joins TRBV10-3 and TRBJ1-5; tentatively, D is TRBD1 (5 bases). The CDR3 contains 18 residues. Germline CDR1 and CDR2: ENHRY and SYGVKD. The V and J ends lost 4 bases and 0 bases respectively, with 19 bases between them. CDR3 sequence reads: CAISGGLGALYSNQPQHF. CDR3 sequence (DNA): TGTGCCATCAGTGGGGGCCTTGGGGCCCTTTATAGCAATCAGCCCCAGCATTTT.

The chain employs TRBV2 and TRBJ1-5; TRBD1 matches 8 bases. The ends lost 8 bases at V and 4 bases at J; junction bases unmatched: 7. This CDR3 contains 14 residues. CDR1 and CDR2 from the germline V gene are SNHLY and FYNNEI. The CDR3 reads CASGQGAGNQPQHF. The CDR3 DNA sequence: TGTGCCAGCGGGCAGGGGGCAGGTAATCAGCCCCAGCATTTT.

This sequence joins TRBV7-4 and TRBJ1-4, with D perhaps TRBD1 (5 bases). The V end lost 5 bases, the J end lost 10 bases, and 14 bases lay between the germline ends. The CDR3 is 13 residues long. The germline CDR1 and CDR2 sequences are SGHVT and SQSDAQ. The CDR3 protein is CASSPDPRGKLFF. The CDR3 bases are TGTGCCAGCAGCCCCGACCCGAGGGGAAAACTGTTTTTT.

This clonotype has more than one count but fewer than ten. The V gene is TRBV20-1, the J gene TRBJ2-2; D is perhaps TRBD1 or TRBD2 (6 bases each). The CDR3 covers 18 residues. Trimming stripped 1 base from V and 1 base from J, with 19 bases between. Germline CDR1 and CDR2: DFQATT and SNEGSKA (reference sequence). The CDR3 region has the DNA TGCAGTGCTAGAGGCTACGGGGGCCTTGATCAGAACACCGGGGAGCTGTTTTTT. This gives the protein CSARGYGGLDQNTGELFF.

V gene TRBV5-4 combines with J gene TRBJ2-2; 10 bases match TRBD1. Trimming cost V 5 bases and J 5 bases; bases outside gene matches: 9. CDR3 length equals 16 residues. Germline V gene sequence: CDR1 SGHNT, CDR2 YYREEE (reference sequence). The CDR3 loop reads CASRRGGDRGTGELFF. The CDR3 DNA sequence: TGTGCCAGCAGACGGGGAGGGGACAGGGGAACCGGGGAGCTGTTTTTT.

This clonotype was seen many times. The CDR3 sequence is CASKRGSNQPQHF. The CDR3 DNA follows: TGTGCCAGCAAAAGGGGAAGCAATCAGCCCCAGCATTTT. V gene TRBV10-3 combines with J gene TRBJ1-5; D is perhaps TRBD1 (5 bases). CDR1 and CDR2 (germline): ENHRY, SYGVKD. The V gene lost 10 bases and the J gene lost 1 base, with 11 bases spanning the gap. The CDR3 totals 13 residues.

This clonotype was seen only a few times. V and J are TRBV20-1 and TRBJ1-2; 7 nucleotides align to TRBD1. CDR3 length equals 15 residues. Per germline, CDR1 DFQATT and CDR2 SNEGSKA (reference sequence). V lost 0 bases, J lost 5 bases, and 9 bases stayed unmatched. CDR3 residues: CSARDPYRGVYGYTF. The DNA for the CDR3 is TGCAGTGCTAGAGATCCATACAGGGGAGTGTATGGCTACACCTTC.

In this sample, this clonotype turned up many times. The chain recombines TRBV6-2 or TRBV6-3 with TRBJ2-1, with 8 bases matching TRBD1. The CDR3 runs 14 residues. V dropped 5 bases and J dropped 7; count of bases not matched to a gene: 7. Germline-derived CDR1 and CDR2 are MNHEY and SVGEGT. The CDR3 sequence: CASSAATGENEQFF. CDR3 DNA sequence: TGTGCCAGCAGTGCCGCGACAGGGGAAAATGAGCAGTTCTTC.

The gene calls are TRBV28 and TRBJ2-7, with D perhaps being TRBD1 or TRBD2 (5 bases each). The germline V gene has CDR1 MDHEN and CDR2 SYDVKM. Trimming shortened V by 2 bases and J by 1 base, and 18 bases separated the two germline ends. This CDR3 has 17 amino acids. The CDR3 nucleotides are TGTGCCAGCAGTTTAACGGGGAGAGGGGCACTATCCTACGAGCAGTACGTC. Its translation is CASSLTGRGALSYEQYV.

This clonotype was observed a single time. The genes are TRBV2 and TRBJ1-1, with a possible D match to TRBD1 (5 bases). Germline V gene lookup returns CDR1 SNHLY and CDR2 FYNNEI. The CDR3 runs to 17 residues. V lost 3 bases to trimming and J lost 6 bases, with 23 bases between them. The CDR3 is CASSDGTHSLELAEAFF. The CDR3 DNA reads TGTGCCAGCAGTGATGGGACCCATTCCCTTGAACTGGCTGAAGCTTTCTTT.